One sample yielded the 5 T cell receptor beta chains listed below, sequenced in a study of blood T cell repertoires in COVID-19. This table comes from immunoSEQ multiplex PCR, and its TCRdb copy is limited to in-frame clones, with some not included. This repertoire shows fewer than 50,000 clones, over 85% found once; its top ten account for roughly 4%. The sample consisted of peripheral blood. The receptor source for this set is a human donor in a cohort sampled during active COVID-19.

The chain is built from TRBV27 and TRBJ2-3, with D possibly matching TRBD2 (6 bases). The ends were cut back, 5 bases at V and 7 bases at J, with 16 bases in the middle. Germline V CDR1 and CDR2: MNHEY, SMNVEV (reference sequence). This CDR3 spans 14 amino acids. The CDR3 bases are TGTGCCAGCAGTACCGGAGGGGACGGATATACGCAGTATTTT. Translation gives CASSTGGDGYTQYF.

This sequence joins TRBV27 and TRBJ2-7; possibly TRBD2 for D (5 bases). The V end lost 7 bases, the J end lost 6 bases, and 22 bases lay between the germline ends. CDR3 length equals 15 residues. Germline V gives CDR1 MNHEY, CDR2 SMNVEV (reference sequence). CDR3 in DNA: TGTGCCAGCAAGAAGGGAGATTATATCCGCGCCGAGCAGTACTTC. Translation: CASKKGDYIRAEQYF.

J is TRBJ2-3 and V is TRBV6-5; D may be TRBD1 (5 bases). V dropped 11 bases and J dropped 0 bases, with 15 bases sitting between them. This CDR3 contains 14 residues. Germline CDR1 reads MNHEY; CDR2 reads SVGAGI. CDR3 in DNA: TGTGCCGGCAAGAAGGGGCAAAGCACAGATACGCAGTATTTT. Protein: CAGKKGQSTDTQYF.

The chain couples TRBV6-6 to TRBJ1-4, with TRBD1 matching over 9 bases. The CDR3 has 14 amino acids. V trimming: 4 bases; J trimming: 7 bases; junction bases outside the gene matches: 4. The germline gives CDR1 MNHNY, CDR2 SVGAGI (reference sequence). The CDR3, as DNA: TGTGCCAGCAGTTCGGGACAGGGTAGTGAAAAACTGTTTTTT. It codes for CASSSGQGSEKLFF.

The chain links TRBV6-4 to TRBJ1-6; D gene uncertain. This CDR3 is built from 10 residues. Germline loops: CDR1 MRHNA, CDR2 SNTAGT. The V end was cut by 8 bases, the J end by 9 bases, with 5 bases between. CDR3 sequence (DNA): TGTGCCAGCCTGGCTTCACCCCTCCACTTT. As protein: CASLASPLHF.